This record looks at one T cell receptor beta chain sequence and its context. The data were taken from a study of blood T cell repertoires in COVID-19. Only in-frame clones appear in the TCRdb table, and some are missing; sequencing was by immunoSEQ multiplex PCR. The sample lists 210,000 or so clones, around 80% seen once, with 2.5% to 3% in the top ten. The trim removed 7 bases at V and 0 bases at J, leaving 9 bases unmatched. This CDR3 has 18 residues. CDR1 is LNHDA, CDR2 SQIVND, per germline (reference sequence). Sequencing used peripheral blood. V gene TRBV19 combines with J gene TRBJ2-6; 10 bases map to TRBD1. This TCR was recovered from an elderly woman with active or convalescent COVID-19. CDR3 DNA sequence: TGTGCCAGTAATTACCAGAGGGACAGGGGCTCTGGGGCCAACGTCCTGACTTTC. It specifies CASNYQRDRGSGANVLTF.